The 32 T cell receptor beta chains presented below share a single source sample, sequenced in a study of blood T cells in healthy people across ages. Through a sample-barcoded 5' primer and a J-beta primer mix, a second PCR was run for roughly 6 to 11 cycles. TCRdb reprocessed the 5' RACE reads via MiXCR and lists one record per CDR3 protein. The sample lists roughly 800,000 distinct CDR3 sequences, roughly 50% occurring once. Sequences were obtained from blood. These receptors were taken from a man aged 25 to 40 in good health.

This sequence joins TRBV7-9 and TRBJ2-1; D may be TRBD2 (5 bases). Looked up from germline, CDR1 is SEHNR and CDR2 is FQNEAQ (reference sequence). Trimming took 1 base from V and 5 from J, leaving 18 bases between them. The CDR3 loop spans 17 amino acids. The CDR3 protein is CASSLGLQRKRDNEQFF. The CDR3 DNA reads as TGTGCCAGCAGCTTAGGTCTCCAGCGGAAAAGGGACAATGAGCAGTTCTTC.

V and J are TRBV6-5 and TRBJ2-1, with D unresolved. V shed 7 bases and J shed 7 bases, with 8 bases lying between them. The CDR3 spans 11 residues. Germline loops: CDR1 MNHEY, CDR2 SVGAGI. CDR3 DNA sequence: TGTGCCAGCACCGTAGGGAATGAGCAGTTCTTC. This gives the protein CASTVGNEQFF.

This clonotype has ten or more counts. The CDR3: CASSLRGVRTGELFF. CDR3 DNA: TGTGCCAGCAGCTTAAGGGGGGTCCGGACCGGGGAGCTGTTTTTT. The chain carries TRBV7-2 and TRBJ2-2; perhaps D is TRBD1 or TRBD2 (6 bases each). Germline values: CDR1 SGHTA, CDR2 FQGNSA. There are 15 residues in the CDR3. The V gene lost 2 bases and the J gene lost 5 bases, with 12 bases spanning the gap. The entire variable domain, with the rest obtained from reference TRBV7-2 and TRBJ2-2, is as follows: GAGVSQSPSNKVTEKGKDVELRCDPISGHTALYWYRQSLGQGLEFLIYFQGNSAPDKSGLPSDRFSAERTGGSVSTLTIQRTQQEDSAVYLCASSLRGVRTGELFFGEGSRLTVL.

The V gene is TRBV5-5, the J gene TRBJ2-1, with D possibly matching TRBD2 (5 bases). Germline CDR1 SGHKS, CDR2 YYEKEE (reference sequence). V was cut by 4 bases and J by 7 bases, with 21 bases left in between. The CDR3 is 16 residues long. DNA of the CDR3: TGTGCCAGCAGCCCGGCGGGCCAAATGCTTCGGAATGAGCAGTTCTTC. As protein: CASSPAGQMLRNEQFF.

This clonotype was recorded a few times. The CDR3 loop reads CASSFGSLSSGDTQYF. DNA for the CDR3: TGTGCCAGCAGCTTTGGCAGCCTTAGTAGCGGGGATACGCAGTATTTT. This sequence joins TRBV7-2 and TRBJ2-3, with 7 bases lining up with TRBD2. Losses at the gene ends were 3 bases for V and 6 bases for J; bases not matched to a gene: 12. The CDR3 has 16 residues. Germline V gene sequence: CDR1 SGHTA, CDR2 FQGNSA.

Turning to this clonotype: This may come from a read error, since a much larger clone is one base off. This CDR3 reads CATSVTGQGTYEQYF. The CDR3 coding sequence is TGTGCCACCAGTGTAACAGGACAGGGAACCTATGAGCAGTACTTC. The genes are TRBV24-1 and TRBJ2-7; 8 bases line up with TRBD1. CDR1 and CDR2 from the germline V gene are KGHDR and SFDVKD. This CDR3 region has 15 residues.

CDR3 residues: CASSFDRLAGGTRGGNEQFF. DNA of the CDR3: TGTGCCAGCAGCTTCGACCGACTAGCGGGGGGTACCCGCGGGGGGAATGAGCAGTTCTTC. The gene calls are TRBV13 and TRBJ2-1; the match to TRBD2 covers 13 bases. Per germline, CDR1 PRHDT and CDR2 FYEKMQ (reference sequence). This CDR3 has 20 amino acids. J gave up 7 bases and V 3 bases, and 18 bases lay outside the gene matches.

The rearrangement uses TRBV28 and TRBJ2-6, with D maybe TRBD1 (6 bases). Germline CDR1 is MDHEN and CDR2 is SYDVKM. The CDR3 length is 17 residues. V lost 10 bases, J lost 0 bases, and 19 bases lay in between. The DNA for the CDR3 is TGTGCCACCTTTCTCCGGGACAAATCCTCTGGGGCCAACGTCCTGACTTTC. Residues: CATFLRDKSSGANVLTF.

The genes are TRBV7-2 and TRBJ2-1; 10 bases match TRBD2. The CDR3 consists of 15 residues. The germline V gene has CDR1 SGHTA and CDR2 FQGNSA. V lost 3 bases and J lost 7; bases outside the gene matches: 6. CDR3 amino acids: CASSFIAGGLNEQFF. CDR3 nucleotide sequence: TGTGCCAGCAGCTTCATAGCGGGGGGTTTAAATGAGCAGTTCTTC.

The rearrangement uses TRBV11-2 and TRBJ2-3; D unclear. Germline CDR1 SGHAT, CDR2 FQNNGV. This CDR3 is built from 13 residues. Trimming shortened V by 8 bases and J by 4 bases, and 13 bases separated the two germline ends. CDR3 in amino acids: CASQVAGADTQYF. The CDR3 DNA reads TGTGCCAGCCAGGTTGCAGGAGCAGATACGCAGTATTTT.

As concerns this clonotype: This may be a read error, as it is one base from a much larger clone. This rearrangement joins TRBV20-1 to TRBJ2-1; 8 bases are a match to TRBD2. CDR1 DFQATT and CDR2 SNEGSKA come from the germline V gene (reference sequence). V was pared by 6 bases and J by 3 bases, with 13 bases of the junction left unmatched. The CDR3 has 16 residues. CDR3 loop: CSASPREGLIYNEQFF. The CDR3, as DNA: TGCAGTGCCTCCCCCCGGGAGGGCCTGATCTACAATGAGCAGTTCTTC.

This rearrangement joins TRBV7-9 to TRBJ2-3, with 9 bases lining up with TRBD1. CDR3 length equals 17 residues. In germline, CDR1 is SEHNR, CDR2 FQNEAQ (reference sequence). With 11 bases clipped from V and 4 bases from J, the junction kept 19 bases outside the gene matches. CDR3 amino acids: CAVRTVPGQGAADTQYF. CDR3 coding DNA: TGTGCCGTCAGAACGGTTCCGGGACAGGGAGCGGCAGATACGCAGTATTTT.

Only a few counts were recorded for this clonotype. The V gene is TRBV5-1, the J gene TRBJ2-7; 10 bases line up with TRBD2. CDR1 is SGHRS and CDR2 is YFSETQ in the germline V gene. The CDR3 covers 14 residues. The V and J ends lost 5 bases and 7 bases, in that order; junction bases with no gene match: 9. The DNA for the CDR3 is TGCGCCAGCAGTGGGACTAGCGTAACGGGAGAGCAGTACTTC. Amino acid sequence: CASSGTSVTGEQYF.

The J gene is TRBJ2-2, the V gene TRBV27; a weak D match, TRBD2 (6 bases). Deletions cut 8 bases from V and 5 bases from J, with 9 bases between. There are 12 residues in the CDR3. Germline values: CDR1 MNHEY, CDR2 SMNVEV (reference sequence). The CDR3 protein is CASGGRTGELFF. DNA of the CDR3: TGTGCCAGCGGGGGGAGGACCGGGGAGCTGTTTTTT.

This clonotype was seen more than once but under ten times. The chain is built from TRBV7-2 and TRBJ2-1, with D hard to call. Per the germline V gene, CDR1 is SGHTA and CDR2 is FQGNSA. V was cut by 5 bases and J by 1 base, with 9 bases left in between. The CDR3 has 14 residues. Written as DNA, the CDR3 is TGTGCCAGCAGCCTAGACCCTTCCTACAATGAGCAGTTCTTC. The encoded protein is CASSLDPSYNEQFF.

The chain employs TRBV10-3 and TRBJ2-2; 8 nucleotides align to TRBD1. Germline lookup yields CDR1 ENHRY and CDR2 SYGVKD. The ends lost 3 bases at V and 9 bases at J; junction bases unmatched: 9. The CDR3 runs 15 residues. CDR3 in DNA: TGTGCCATCAGTGACTACGACAGGGGTGCGTGGGAGCTGTTTTTT. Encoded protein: CAISDYDRGAWELFF.

The CDR3 sequence: CASSLARTVEETQYF. The CDR3 DNA reads TGTGCCAGCAGTTTAGCGAGGACAGTCGAAGAGACCCAGTACTTC. J is TRBJ2-7 and V is TRBV12-3 or TRBV12-4; a possible D gene is TRBD1 (6 bases). The end of the DNA fits TRBJ2-5 better, so the J call may be wrong. The CDR3 is 15 amino acids.

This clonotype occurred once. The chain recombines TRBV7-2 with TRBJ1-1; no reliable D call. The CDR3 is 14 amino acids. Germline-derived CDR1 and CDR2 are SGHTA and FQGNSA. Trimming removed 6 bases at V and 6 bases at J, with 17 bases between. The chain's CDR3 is CASSELAPGSEAFF. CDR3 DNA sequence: TGTGCCAGCAGTGAACTAGCCCCCGGCTCTGAAGCTTTCTTT. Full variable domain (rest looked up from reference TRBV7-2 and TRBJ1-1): GAGVSQSPSNKVTEKGKDVELRCDPISGHTALYWYRQSLGQGLEFLIYFQGNSAPDKSGLPSDRFSAERTGGSVSTLTIQRTQQEDSAVYLCASSELAPGSEAFFGQGTRLTVV.

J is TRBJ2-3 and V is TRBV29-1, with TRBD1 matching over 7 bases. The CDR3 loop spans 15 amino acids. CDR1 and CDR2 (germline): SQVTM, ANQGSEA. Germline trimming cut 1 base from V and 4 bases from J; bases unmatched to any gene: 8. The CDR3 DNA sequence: TGCAGCGTTGAAGGGTCAGGGGGTGGTCCAGATACGCAGTATTTT. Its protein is CSVEGSGGGPDTQYF.

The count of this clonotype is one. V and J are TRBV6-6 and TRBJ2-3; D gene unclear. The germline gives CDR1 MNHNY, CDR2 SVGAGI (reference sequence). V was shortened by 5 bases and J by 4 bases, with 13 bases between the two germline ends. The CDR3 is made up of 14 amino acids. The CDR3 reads CASSQGWSADTQYF. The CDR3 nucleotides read TGTGCCAGCAGTCAAGGGTGGAGCGCAGATACGCAGTATTTT.

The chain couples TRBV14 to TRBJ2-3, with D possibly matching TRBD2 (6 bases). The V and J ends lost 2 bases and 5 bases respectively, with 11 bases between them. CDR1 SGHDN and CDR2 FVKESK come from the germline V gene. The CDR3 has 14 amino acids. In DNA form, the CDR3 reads TGTGCCAGCAGCCAATGGGGGGAACTAGATACGCAGTATTTT. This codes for CASSQWGELDTQYF.

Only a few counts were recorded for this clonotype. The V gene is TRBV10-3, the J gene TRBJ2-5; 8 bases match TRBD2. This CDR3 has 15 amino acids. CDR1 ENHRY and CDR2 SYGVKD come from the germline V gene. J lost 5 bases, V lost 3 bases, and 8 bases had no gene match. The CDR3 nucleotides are TGTGCCATCAGTGAAATGTCGGGAGGGCCCGAGACCCAGTACTTC. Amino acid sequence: CAISEMSGGPETQYF.

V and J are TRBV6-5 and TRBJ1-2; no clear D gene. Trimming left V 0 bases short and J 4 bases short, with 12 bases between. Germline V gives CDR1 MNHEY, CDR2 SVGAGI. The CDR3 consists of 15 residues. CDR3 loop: CASSYSMKGAYGYTF. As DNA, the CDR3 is TGTGCCAGCAGTTACTCGATGAAGGGAGCCTATGGCTACACCTTC.

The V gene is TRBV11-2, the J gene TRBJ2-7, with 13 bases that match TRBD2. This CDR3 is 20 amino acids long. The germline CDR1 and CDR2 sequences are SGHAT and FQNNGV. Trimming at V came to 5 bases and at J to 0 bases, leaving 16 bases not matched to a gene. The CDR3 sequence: CASSPYFRTSGRYHSYEQYF. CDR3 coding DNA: TGTGCCAGCAGCCCCTACTTCCGGACTAGCGGGAGATACCACTCCTACGAGCAGTACTTC.

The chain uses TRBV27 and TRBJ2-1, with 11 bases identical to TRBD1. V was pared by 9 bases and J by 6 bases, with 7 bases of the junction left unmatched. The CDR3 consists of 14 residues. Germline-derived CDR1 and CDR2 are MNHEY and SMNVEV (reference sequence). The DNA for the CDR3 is TGTGCCAGTCGGACAGGGGGCGGAATCAATGAGCAGTTCTTC. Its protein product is CASRTGGGINEQFF.

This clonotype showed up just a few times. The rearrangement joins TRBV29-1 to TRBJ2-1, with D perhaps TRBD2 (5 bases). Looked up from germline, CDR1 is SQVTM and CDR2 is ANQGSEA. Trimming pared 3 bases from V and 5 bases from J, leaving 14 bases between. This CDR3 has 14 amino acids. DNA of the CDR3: TGCAGCGTTGAGGGCCAGCGGCAAGACAATGAGCAGTTCTTC. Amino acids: CSVEGQRQDNEQFF.

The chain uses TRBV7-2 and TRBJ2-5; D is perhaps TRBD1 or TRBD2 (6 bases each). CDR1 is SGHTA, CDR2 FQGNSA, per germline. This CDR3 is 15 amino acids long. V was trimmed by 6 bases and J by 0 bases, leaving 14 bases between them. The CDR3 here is CASSSLRGDQETQYF. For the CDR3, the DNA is TGTGCCAGCAGTTCCCTGAGGGGGGACCAAGAGACCCAGTACTTC.

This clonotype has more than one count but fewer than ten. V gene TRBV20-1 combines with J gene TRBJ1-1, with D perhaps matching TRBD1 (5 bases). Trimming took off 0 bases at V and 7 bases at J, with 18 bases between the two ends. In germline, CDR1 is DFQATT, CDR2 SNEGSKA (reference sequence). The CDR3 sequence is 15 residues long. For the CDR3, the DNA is TGCAGTGCTAGAGATCTCGAGAGGGGAGCGGATGAAGCTTTCTTT. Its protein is CSARDLERGADEAFF.

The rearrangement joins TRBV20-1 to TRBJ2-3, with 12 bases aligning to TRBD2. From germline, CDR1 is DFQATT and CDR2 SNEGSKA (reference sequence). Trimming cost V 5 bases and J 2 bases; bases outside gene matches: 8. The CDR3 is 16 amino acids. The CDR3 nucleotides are TGCAGTGCTCCGAAAACTAGCGGGGGGTTCACAGATACGCAGTATTTT. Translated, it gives CSAPKTSGGFTDTQYF.

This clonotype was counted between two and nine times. This CDR3 is CASSYAGTANEKLFF. The CDR3 coding sequence is TGTGCCAGCAGCTACGCCGGGACAGCGAATGAAAAACTGTTTTTT. The V and J genes are TRBV6-2 or TRBV6-3 and TRBJ1-4; 7 bases match TRBD1. The CDR3 length is 15 residues. The germline gives CDR1 MNHEY, CDR2 SVGEGT. The trim removed 6 bases at V and 5 bases at J, leaving 9 bases unmatched.

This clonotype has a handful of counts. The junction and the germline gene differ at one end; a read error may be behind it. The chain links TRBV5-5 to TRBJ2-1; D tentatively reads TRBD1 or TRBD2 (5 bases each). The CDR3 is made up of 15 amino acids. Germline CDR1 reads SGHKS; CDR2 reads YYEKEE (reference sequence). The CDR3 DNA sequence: TGTGCCAGCAGCTCACCCCTGAGGGACCCCAATCAGCAGTTCTTC. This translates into CASSSPLRDPNQQFF.

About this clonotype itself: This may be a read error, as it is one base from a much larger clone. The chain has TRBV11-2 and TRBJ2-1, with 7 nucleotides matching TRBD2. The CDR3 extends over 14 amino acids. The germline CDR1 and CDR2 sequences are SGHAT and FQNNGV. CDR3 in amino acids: CARSTIGLGPEQFF. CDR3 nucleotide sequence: TGTGCCCGCAGCACCATAGGACTAGGGCCTGAGCAGTTCTTC.